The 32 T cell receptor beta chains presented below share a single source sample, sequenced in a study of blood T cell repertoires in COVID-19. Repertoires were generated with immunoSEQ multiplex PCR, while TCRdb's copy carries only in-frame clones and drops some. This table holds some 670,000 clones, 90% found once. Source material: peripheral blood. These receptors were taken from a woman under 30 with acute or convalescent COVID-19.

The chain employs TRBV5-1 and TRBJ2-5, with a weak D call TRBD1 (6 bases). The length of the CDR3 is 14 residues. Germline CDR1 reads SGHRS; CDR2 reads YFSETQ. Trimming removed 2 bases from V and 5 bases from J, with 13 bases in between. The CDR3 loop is CASSFGTSRETQYF. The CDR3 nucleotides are TGCGCCAGCAGCTTCGGGACATCAAGGGAGACCCAGTACTTC.

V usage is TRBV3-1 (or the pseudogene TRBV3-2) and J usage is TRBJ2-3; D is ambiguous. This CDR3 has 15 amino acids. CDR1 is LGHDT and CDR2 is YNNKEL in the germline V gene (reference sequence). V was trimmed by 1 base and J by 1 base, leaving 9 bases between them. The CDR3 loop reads CASSQAQKGTDTQYF. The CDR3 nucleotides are TGTGCCAGCAGCCAAGCACAGAAGGGCACAGATACGCAGTATTTT.

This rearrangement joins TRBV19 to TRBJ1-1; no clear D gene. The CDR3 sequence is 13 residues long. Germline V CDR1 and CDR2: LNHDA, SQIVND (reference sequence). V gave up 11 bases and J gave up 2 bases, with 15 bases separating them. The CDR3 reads CAVTRRGNTEAFF. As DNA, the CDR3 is TGTGCCGTTACCAGGCGGGGAAACACTGAAGCTTTCTTT.

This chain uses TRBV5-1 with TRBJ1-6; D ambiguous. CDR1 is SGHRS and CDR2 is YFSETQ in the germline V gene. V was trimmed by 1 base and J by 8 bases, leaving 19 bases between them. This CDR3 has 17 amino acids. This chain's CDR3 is CASSLSGGRANYSPLHF. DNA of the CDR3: TGCGCCAGCAGCTTGAGCGGCGGGAGGGCCAATTATTCACCCCTCCACTTT.

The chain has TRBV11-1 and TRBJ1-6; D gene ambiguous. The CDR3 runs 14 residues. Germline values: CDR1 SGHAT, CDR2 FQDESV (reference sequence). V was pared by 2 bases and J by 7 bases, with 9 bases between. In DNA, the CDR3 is TGTGCCAGCAGCTTACGGCGGTGGAATTCACCCCTCCACTTT. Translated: CASSLRRWNSPLHF.

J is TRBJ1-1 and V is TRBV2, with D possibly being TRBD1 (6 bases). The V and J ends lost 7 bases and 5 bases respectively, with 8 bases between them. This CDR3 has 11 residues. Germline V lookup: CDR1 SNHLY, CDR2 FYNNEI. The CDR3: CASMRGTEAFF. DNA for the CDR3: TGTGCCAGCATGAGGGGGACTGAAGCTTTCTTT.

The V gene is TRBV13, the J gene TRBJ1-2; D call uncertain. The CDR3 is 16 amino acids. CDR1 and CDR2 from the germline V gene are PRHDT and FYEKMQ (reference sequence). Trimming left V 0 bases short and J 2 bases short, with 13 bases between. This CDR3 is CASSLGRSIANYGYTF. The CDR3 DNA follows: TGTGCCAGCAGCTTAGGCCGGTCGATCGCCAACTATGGCTACACCTTC.

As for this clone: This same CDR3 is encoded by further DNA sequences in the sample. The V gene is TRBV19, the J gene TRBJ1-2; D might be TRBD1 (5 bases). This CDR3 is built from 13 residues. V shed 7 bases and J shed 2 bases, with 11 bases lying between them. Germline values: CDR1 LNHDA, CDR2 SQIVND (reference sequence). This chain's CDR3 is CASTPRGNYGYTF. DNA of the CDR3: TGTGCCAGTACCCCGCGGGGCAACTATGGCTACACCTTC.

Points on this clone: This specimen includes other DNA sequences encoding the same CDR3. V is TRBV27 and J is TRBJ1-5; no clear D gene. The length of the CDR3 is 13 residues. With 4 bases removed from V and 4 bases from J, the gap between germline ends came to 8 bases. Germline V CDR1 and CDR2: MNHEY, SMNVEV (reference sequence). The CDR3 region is CASSYGGNQPQHF. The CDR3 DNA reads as TGTGCCAGCAGTTACGGCGGTAATCAGCCCCAGCATTTT.

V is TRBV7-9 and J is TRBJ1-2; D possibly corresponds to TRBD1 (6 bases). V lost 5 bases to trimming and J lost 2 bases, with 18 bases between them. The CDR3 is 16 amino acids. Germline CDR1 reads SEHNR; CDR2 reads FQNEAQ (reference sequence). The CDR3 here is CASSPPLSRGNYGYTF. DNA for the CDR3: TGTGCCAGCAGCCCCCCTCTCAGCAGGGGCAACTATGGCTACACCTTC.

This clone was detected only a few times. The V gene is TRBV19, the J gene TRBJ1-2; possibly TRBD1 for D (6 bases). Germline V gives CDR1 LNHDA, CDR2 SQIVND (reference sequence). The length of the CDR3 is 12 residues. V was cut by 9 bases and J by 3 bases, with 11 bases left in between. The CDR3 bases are TGTGCCAGACCGGGACATCACTATGGCTACACCTTC. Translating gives CARPGHHYGYTF.

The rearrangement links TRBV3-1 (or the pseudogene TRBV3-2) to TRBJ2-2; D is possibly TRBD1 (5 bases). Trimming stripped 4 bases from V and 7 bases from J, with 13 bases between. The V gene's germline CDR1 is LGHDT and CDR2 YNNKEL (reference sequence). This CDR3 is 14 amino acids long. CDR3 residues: CASSLLGQGGELFF. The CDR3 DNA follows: TGTGCCAGCAGCCTCCTCGGGCAGGGCGGGGAGCTGTTTTTT.

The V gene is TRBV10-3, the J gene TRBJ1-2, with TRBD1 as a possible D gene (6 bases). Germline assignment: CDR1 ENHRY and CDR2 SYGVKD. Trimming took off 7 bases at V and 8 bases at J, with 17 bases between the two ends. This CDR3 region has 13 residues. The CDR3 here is CAITETVQGGYTF. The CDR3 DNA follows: TGTGCCATCACCGAGACAGTGCAGGGGGGCTACACCTTC.

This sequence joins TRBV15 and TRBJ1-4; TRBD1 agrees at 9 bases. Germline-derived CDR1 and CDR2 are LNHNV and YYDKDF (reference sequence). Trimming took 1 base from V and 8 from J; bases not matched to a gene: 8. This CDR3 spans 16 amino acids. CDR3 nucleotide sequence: TGTGCCACCAGCAGAGCCCGGACAGGGGATTCCGAAAAACTGTTTTTT. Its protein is CATSRARTGDSEKLFF.

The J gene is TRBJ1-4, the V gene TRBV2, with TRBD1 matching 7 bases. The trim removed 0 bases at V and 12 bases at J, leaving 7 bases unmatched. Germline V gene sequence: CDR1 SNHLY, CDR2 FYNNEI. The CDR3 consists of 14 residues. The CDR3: CASSEAGDSGELFF. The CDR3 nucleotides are TGTGCCAGCAGTGAAGCGGGGGACAGTGGGGAACTGTTTTTT.

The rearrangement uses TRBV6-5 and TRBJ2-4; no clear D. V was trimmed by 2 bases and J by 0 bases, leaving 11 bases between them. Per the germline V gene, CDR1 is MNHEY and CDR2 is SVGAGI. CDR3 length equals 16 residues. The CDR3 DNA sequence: TGTGCCAGCAGTTACGGTGGCTTCCTAGCCAAAAACATTCAGTACTTC. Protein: CASSYGGFLAKNIQYF.

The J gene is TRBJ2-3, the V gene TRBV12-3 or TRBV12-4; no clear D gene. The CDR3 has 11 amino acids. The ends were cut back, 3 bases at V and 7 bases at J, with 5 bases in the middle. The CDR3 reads CASSFGHTQYF. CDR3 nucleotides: TGTGCCAGCAGTTTTGGGCATACGCAGTATTTT.

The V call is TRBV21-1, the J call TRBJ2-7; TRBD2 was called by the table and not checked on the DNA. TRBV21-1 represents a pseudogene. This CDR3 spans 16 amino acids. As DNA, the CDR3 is TGTGCCAGCAGCAAAGCAGGGAGACTGGCTTCCTACGAGCAGTACTTC. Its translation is CASSKAGRLASYEQYF.

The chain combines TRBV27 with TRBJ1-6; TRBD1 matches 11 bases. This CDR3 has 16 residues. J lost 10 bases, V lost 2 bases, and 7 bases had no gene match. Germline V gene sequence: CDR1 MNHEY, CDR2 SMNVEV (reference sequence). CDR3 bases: TGTGCCAGCAGTTTAGCTCCGGGACAGGGGGTCTCACCCCTCCACTTT. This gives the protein CASSLAPGQGVSPLHF.

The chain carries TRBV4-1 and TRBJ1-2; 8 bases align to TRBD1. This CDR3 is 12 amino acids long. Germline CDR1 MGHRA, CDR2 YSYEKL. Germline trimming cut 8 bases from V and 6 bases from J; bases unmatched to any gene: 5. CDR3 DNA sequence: TGCGCCAGCCGCGGACAGGGCCATGGCTACACCTTC. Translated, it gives CASRGQGHGYTF.

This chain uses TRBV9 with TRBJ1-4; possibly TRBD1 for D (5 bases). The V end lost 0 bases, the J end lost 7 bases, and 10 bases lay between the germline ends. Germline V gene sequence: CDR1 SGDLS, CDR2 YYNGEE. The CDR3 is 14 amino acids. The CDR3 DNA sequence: TGTGCCAGCAGCGTAGAAATGGGGGGTGAAAAACTGTTTTTT. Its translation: CASSVEMGGEKLFF.

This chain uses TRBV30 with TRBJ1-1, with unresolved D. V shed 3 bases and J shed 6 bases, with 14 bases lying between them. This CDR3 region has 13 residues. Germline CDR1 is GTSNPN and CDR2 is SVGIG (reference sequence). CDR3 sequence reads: CAWSPRVVAEAFF. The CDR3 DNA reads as TGTGCCTGGAGCCCACGGGTGGTTGCTGAAGCTTTCTTT.

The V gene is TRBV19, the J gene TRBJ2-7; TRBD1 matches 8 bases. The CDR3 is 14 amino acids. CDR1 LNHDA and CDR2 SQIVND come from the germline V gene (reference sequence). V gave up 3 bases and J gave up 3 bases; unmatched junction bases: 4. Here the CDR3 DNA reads TGTGCCAGTAGTATGGGGACAGGCAACTACGAGCAGTACTTC. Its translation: CASSMGTGNYEQYF.

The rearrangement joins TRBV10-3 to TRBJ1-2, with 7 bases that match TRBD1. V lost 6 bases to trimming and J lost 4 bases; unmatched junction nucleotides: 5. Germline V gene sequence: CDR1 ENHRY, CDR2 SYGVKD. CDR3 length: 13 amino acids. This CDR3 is CAISPDRIYGYTF. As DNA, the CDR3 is TGTGCCATCAGCCCGGACAGGATCTATGGCTACACCTTC.

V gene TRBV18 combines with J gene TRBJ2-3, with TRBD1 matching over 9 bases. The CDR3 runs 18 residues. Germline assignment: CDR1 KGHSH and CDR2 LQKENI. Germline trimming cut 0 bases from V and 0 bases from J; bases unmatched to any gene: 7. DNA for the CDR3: TGTGCCAGCTCACCACCAAGGCGGACAGGGGTTAGCACAGATACGCAGTATTTT. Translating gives CASSPPRRTGVSTDTQYF.

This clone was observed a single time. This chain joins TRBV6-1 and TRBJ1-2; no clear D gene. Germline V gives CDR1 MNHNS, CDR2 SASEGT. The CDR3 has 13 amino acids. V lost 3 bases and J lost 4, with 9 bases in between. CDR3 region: CASSEGITYGYTF. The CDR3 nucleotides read TGTGCCAGCAGTGAGGGCATTACCTATGGCTACACCTTC.

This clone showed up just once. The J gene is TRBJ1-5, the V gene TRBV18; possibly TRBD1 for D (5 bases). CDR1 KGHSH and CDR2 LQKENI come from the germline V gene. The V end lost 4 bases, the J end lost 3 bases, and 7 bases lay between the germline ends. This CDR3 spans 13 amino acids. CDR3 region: CASSQGFNQPQHF. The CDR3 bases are TGTGCCAGCTCACAGGGGTTCAATCAGCCCCAGCATTTT.

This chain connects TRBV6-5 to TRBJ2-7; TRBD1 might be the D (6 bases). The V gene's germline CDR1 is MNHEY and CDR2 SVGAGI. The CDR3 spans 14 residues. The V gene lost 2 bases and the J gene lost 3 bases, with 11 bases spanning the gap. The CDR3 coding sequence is TGTGCCAGCAGTTACCGACAGGTGAACTACGAGCAGTACTTC. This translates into CASSYRQVNYEQYF.

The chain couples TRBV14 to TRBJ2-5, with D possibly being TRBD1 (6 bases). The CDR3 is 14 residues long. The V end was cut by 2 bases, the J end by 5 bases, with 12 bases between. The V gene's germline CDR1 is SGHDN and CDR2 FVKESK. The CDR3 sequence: CASSQQGSWETQYF. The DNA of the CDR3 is TGTGCCAGCAGCCAACAGGGGTCTTGGGAGACCCAGTACTTC.

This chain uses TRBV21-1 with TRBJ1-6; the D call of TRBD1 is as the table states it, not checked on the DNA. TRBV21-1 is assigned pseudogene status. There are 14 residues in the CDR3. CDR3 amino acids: CASSVPGWDSPLHF. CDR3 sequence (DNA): TGTGCCAGCAGCGTCCCAGGGTGGGATTCACCCCTCCACTTT.

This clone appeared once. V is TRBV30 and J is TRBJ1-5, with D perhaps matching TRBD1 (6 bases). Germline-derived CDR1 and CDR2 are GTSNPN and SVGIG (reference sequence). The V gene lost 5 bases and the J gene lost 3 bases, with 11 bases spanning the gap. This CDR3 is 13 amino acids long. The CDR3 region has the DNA TGTGCCTGGTCAGACAGGCCCAATCAGCCCCAGCATTTT. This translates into CAWSDRPNQPQHF.

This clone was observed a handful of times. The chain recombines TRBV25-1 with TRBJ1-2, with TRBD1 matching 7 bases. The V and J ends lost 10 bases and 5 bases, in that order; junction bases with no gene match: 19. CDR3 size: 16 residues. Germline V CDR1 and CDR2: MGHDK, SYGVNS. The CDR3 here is CATFGQAYSDLYGYTF. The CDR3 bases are TGTGCCACCTTCGGACAGGCGTACTCCGATCTTTATGGCTACACCTTC.